Listed below are T cell receptor beta chains from one sample, sequenced in a study of blood T cell repertoires in COVID-19. Only in-frame clones appear in the TCRdb table, and some are missing; sequencing was by immunoSEQ multiplex PCR. The data hold some 220,000 clones, with around four fifths observed a single time. The sample comprised peripheral blood. Receptor source: a woman aged 60-75 years who had recovered from COVID-19. The CDR3 runs from the conserved cysteine through the conserved F or W. Fields, in order: J gene, V gene, CDR3 length, clone size, D gene, CDR3 DNA, CDR3 protein. The D gene is left open where the match is weak. Expanded clones are given a class, and other clones once, few, many or no size at all.

j_call: TRBJ2-7; v_call: TRBV2; cdr3_length: 15; clone_size: -; d_call: TRBD2; cdr3_nt: TGTGCCAGCAGGGTCAGTCTAGCGGGGAACAACGAGCAGTACTTC; cdr3_aa: CASRVSLAGNNEQYF
j_call: TRBJ1-1; v_call: TRBV19; cdr3_length: 11; clone_size: -; d_call: TRBD1; cdr3_nt: TGTGCCAGTAGTTGGACAGGTGAAGCTTTCTTT; cdr3_aa: CASSWTGEAFF
j_call: TRBJ2-2; v_call: TRBV19; cdr3_length: 15; clone_size: -; d_call: -; cdr3_nt: TGTGCCAGTAGTAGGGCAGACCGGAACACCGGGGAGCTGTTTTTT; cdr3_aa: CASSRADRNTGELFF
j_call: TRBJ2-7; v_call: TRBV6-5; cdr3_length: 15; clone_size: -; d_call: TRBD1; cdr3_nt: TGTGCCAGCAGCCGAGGACAGGGCGCGACCTACGAGCAGTACTTC; cdr3_aa: CASSRGQGATYEQYF
j_call: TRBJ2-3; v_call: TRBV2; cdr3_length: 16; clone_size: -; d_call: TRBD1; cdr3_nt: TGTGCCAGCAGTACACCGAATAGACAGGGGACAGATACGCAGTATTTT; cdr3_aa: CASSTPNRQGTDTQYF
j_call: TRBJ2-1; v_call: TRBV27; cdr3_length: 17; clone_size: -; d_call: TRBD2; cdr3_nt: TGTGCCAGCAGCTTAATTAGTTTTGGGGGGGTTTACAATGAGCAGTTCTTC; cdr3_aa: CASSLISFGGVYNEQFF
j_call: TRBJ2-5; v_call: TRBV2; cdr3_length: 15; clone_size: -; d_call: TRBD2; cdr3_nt: TGTGCCAGCAGTGAAGAGCGGGGGGGCCGGAAGACCCAGTACTTC; cdr3_aa: CASSEERGGRKTQYF
j_call: TRBJ2-1; v_call: TRBV3-1/TRBV3-2; cdr3_length: 18; clone_size: -; d_call: TRBD2; cdr3_nt: TGTGCCAGCAGCCACCACGCACTAGCGGGGGGGAACTACAATGAGCAGTTCTTC; cdr3_aa: CASSHHALAGGNYNEQFF
j_call: TRBJ1-2; v_call: TRBV2; cdr3_length: 15; clone_size: -; d_call: -; cdr3_nt: TGTGCCAGCAGTACGCCCAGGGGAACTAACTATGGCTACACCTTC; cdr3_aa: CASSTPRGTNYGYTF
j_call: TRBJ1-1; v_call: TRBV5-1; cdr3_length: 14; clone_size: -; d_call: -; cdr3_nt: TGCGCCAGCAGCTTGGTTAGCGGACCCACTGAAGCTTTCTTT; cdr3_aa: CASSLVSGPTEAFF
j_call: TRBJ1-1; v_call: TRBV11-3; cdr3_length: 13; clone_size: -; d_call: -; cdr3_nt: TGTGCCAGCAGCTTTGCGGTGCACACTGAAGCTTTCTTT; cdr3_aa: CASSFAVHTEAFF
j_call: TRBJ1-2; v_call: TRBV18; cdr3_length: 16; clone_size: -; d_call: -; cdr3_nt: TGTGCCAGCTCACCGCCGGGACAAGGTCGTGGGTATGGCTACACCTTC; cdr3_aa: CASSPPGQGRGYGYTF
j_call: TRBJ2-2; v_call: TRBV24-1; cdr3_length: 13; clone_size: -; d_call: -; cdr3_nt: TGTGCCACCAGGGACAGAAACACCGGGGAGCTGTTTTTT; cdr3_aa: CATRDRNTGELFF
j_call: TRBJ1-2; v_call: TRBV4-1; cdr3_length: 13; clone_size: -; d_call: TRBD1; cdr3_nt: TGCGCCAGTCGACAGGGAACGGGATATGGCTACACCTTC; cdr3_aa: CASRQGTGYGYTF
j_call: TRBJ2-1; v_call: TRBV19; cdr3_length: 16; clone_size: -; d_call: -; cdr3_nt: TGTGCCAGTAGTATAGTCACGGGGGGCATATACAATGAGCAGTTCTTC; cdr3_aa: CASSIVTGGIYNEQFF
j_call: TRBJ1-5; v_call: TRBV27; cdr3_length: 13; clone_size: -; d_call: -; cdr3_nt: TGTGCCAGCAGTTTCGCGGGAACTCAGCCCCAGCATTTT; cdr3_aa: CASSFAGTQPQHF
j_call: TRBJ2-7; v_call: TRBV11-2; cdr3_length: 15; clone_size: few; d_call: TRBD2; cdr3_nt: TGTGCCAGCAGCGGCCGACTAGCGGGGCCCTACGAGCAGTACTTC; cdr3_aa: CASSGRLAGPYEQYF
j_call: TRBJ1-1; v_call: TRBV12-3/TRBV12-4; cdr3_length: 13; clone_size: -; d_call: -; cdr3_nt: TGTGCCAGCTTCAGGGAACAGAACACTGAAGCTTTCTTT; cdr3_aa: CASFREQNTEAFF
j_call: TRBJ2-1; v_call: TRBV6-5; cdr3_length: 13; clone_size: -; d_call: -; cdr3_nt: TGTGCCAGCAGTTACGACAGGTTTGGTGAGCAGTTCTTC; cdr3_aa: CASSYDRFGEQFF
j_call: TRBJ1-5; v_call: TRBV3-1/TRBV3-2; cdr3_length: 17; clone_size: -; d_call: -; cdr3_nt: TGTGCCAGCAGCCAAGGGGGGGGTAGTACTAGCAATCAGCCCCAGCATTTT; cdr3_aa: CASSQGGGSTSNQPQHF
j_call: TRBJ2-1; v_call: TRBV9; cdr3_length: 17; clone_size: -; d_call: -; cdr3_nt: TGTGCCAGCAGCCTCCGTGGAGACGGGAGCTCCTACAATGAGCAGTTCTTC; cdr3_aa: CASSLRGDGSSYNEQFF
j_call: TRBJ1-4; v_call: TRBV5-5; cdr3_length: 15; clone_size: -; d_call: -; cdr3_nt: TGTGCCAGCAGCCCTCAGTTTAACCCCCAGGAAAAACTGTTTTTT; cdr3_aa: CASSPQFNPQEKLFF
j_call: TRBJ1-3; v_call: TRBV7-9; cdr3_length: 15; clone_size: -; d_call: TRBD1; cdr3_nt: TGTGCCAGCAGCTTATACAGGGGGCCTGGAAACACCATATATTTT; cdr3_aa: CASSLYRGPGNTIYF
j_call: TRBJ2-7; v_call: TRBV2; cdr3_length: 12; clone_size: -; d_call: -; cdr3_nt: TGTGCCAGCAGTGCTATATTCGACGAGCAGTACTTC; cdr3_aa: CASSAIFDEQYF
j_call: TRBJ2-7; v_call: TRBV6-6; cdr3_length: 14; clone_size: -; d_call: -; cdr3_nt: TGTGCCAGCAGTTCCTCCAGGGAGGCCTACGAGCAGTACTTC; cdr3_aa: CASSSSREAYEQYF
j_call: TRBJ1-1; v_call: TRBV29-1; cdr3_length: 14; clone_size: -; d_call: -; cdr3_nt: TGCAGCGTTGAAGGAGTACAGATGAACACTGAAGCTTTCTTT; cdr3_aa: CSVEGVQMNTEAFF
j_call: TRBJ1-2; v_call: TRBV3-1/TRBV3-2; cdr3_length: 14; clone_size: once; d_call: -; cdr3_nt: TGTGCCAGCAGCCAAGACCGGACAGCCTATGGCTACACCTTC; cdr3_aa: CASSQDRTAYGYTF
j_call: TRBJ2-5; v_call: TRBV2; cdr3_length: 11; clone_size: -; d_call: -; cdr3_nt: TGTGCCAGCAGTGTAGAAGAGACCCAGTACTTC; cdr3_aa: CASSVEETQYF
j_call: TRBJ1-3; v_call: TRBV30; cdr3_length: 13; clone_size: -; d_call: -; cdr3_nt: TGTGCCTGGGGGGGACATAGCTTCACCACCATATATTTT; cdr3_aa: CAWGGHSFTTIYF
j_call: TRBJ1-6; v_call: TRBV18; cdr3_length: 12; clone_size: many; d_call: -; cdr3_nt: TGTGCCAGCTCAAGGGGGAATTCACCCCTCCACTTT; cdr3_aa: CASSRGNSPLHF
j_call: TRBJ2-3; v_call: TRBV5-6; cdr3_length: 16; clone_size: -; d_call: TRBD1; cdr3_nt: TGTGCCAGCAGCTTGGTTTTTGGACAGGGTCCAGATACGCAGTATTTT; cdr3_aa: CASSLVFGQGPDTQYF
j_call: TRBJ2-3; v_call: TRBV27; cdr3_length: 16; clone_size: -; d_call: -; cdr3_nt: TGTGCCAGCAGTTTAGGGGCTAGACCCCCCACAGATACGCAGTATTTT; cdr3_aa: CASSLGARPPTDTQYF
j_call: TRBJ2-3; v_call: TRBV7-8; cdr3_length: 16; clone_size: -; d_call: TRBD2; cdr3_nt: TGTGCCAGCAGCTCTCTAGCGGGGGGGCACACAGATACGCAGTATTTT; cdr3_aa: CASSSLAGGHTDTQYF
j_call: TRBJ1-6; v_call: TRBV11-1; cdr3_length: 14; clone_size: -; d_call: TRBD1; cdr3_nt: TGTGCCAGCAGCCCAGGGGGCCGGGGTTCACCCCTCCACTTT; cdr3_aa: CASSPGGRGSPLHF
j_call: TRBJ2-2; v_call: TRBV7-3; cdr3_length: 15; clone_size: few; d_call: TRBD1; cdr3_nt: TGTGCCAGCAGTTTACAGGGGGGTAACACCGGGGAGCTGTTTTTT; cdr3_aa: CASSLQGGNTGELFF
j_call: TRBJ1-2; v_call: TRBV3-1/TRBV3-2; cdr3_length: 12; clone_size: -; d_call: -; cdr3_nt: TGTGCCAGCAGCCCGGGGGGACGTGGCTACACCTTC; cdr3_aa: CASSPGGRGYTF